This record concerns one T cell receptor beta chain sequence. This CDR3 has 12 residues. Trimming pared 3 bases from V and 5 bases from J, leaving 7 bases between. Germline lookup yields CDR1 GTSNPN and CDR2 SVGIG (reference sequence). The sample comes from a study of shared clonotypes between healthy human individuals. Profiled with immunoSEQ multiplex PCR; TCRdb holds only in-frame clones, not every one. The table lists approximately 1,000,000 clones, around 82% of them singletons. A split of CD4+ cells into CD45RA+ naive and CD45RA-negative memory subsets was performed. The J gene is TRBJ2-2, the V gene TRBV30; D gene uncertain. The clonotype originates from a man younger than 30 in good health. Some clones in this sample may be carry-over from other donors' samples. Sequenced material: memory CD4+ T cells from PBMCs. Subset meaning: CD45RA-negative fraction. CDR3 coding DNA: TGTGCCTGGAGCCATAGTACCGGGGAGCTGTTTTTT. Amino acids: CAWSHSTGELFF.